Below are 5 T cell receptor beta chains sequenced from a single sample in a study of control samples from healthy donors and cancer patients. Assay used: immunoSEQ multiplex PCR; TCRdb lists only in-frame clones, some missing. The data show fewer than 80,000 clones, with nearly 90% seen just once and around 5.9% held by the top ten. The specimen was PBMCs. The receptors here all came from a man aged 55 to 70 with colorectal cancer.

This clone has only one observation. V gene TRBV2 combines with J gene TRBJ1-5; D is perhaps TRBD1 (5 bases). Trimming stripped 5 bases from V and 5 bases from J, with 7 bases between. The CDR3 length is 12 residues. Germline lookup yields CDR1 SNHLY and CDR2 FYNNEI. The CDR3 sequence is CASSFRDQPQHF. The CDR3 DNA reads as TGTGCCAGCAGTTTCAGGGATCAGCCCCAGCATTTT.

The chain joins TRBV3-1 (or the pseudogene TRBV3-2) to TRBJ2-7; TRBD2 agrees at 11 bases. J gave up 3 bases and V 8 bases, and 3 bases lay outside the gene matches. CDR1 is LGHDT, CDR2 YNNKEL, per germline (reference sequence). This CDR3 contains 13 residues. CDR3 sequence: CASRGTSGYEQYF. The CDR3 DNA is TGTGCCAGCCGCGGGACTAGCGGCTACGAGCAGTACTTC.

The chain combines TRBV12-3 or TRBV12-4 with TRBJ1-5, with TRBD1 as a possible D gene (5 bases). The CDR3 is 12 residues long. Between the trimmed V and J ends, which lost 5 bases and 9 bases, there was a span of 11 bases. The CDR3 spells CASSGGDLPQHF. For the CDR3, the DNA is TGTGCCAGCAGTGGGGGGGATCTGCCCCAGCATTTT.

The rearrangement joins TRBV11-1 to TRBJ2-1; no clear D gene. Germline CDR1 reads SGHAT; CDR2 reads FQDESV (reference sequence). The V end lost 5 bases, the J end lost 9 bases, and 14 bases lay between the germline ends. This CDR3 has 13 amino acids. The CDR3 spells CASSTRPEGEQFF. The CDR3 nucleotides are TGTGCCAGCAGCACCCGACCAGAAGGTGAGCAGTTCTTC.

This clone has a single count. The chain recombines TRBV7-2 with TRBJ2-3; D might be TRBD2 (7 bases). There are 16 residues in the CDR3. Trimming shortened V by 1 base and J by 5 bases, and 16 bases separated the two germline ends. Per the germline V gene, CDR1 is SGHTA and CDR2 is FQGNSA. The CDR3 spells CASSLVGGGHKDTQYF. In nucleotides, the CDR3 is TGTGCCAGCAGCTTAGTTGGGGGGGGGCATAAAGATACGCAGTATTTT.